The source of this T cell receptor (beta chain) is a study of a mutant IDH1 vaccine in newly diagnosed glioma. The CDR3 extends over 14 amino acids. Germline values: CDR1 KGHSH, CDR2 LQKENI. The V and J ends lost 3 bases and 8 bases respectively, with 14 bases between them. Of note for this clone: Antigen: not known.

Produced via immunoSEQ multiplex PCR; TCRdb's table is partial and in-frame only. The sample yields about 32,000 clones, around 80% seen once. Time point of the sample: week 35, safety follow-up. The vaccine gave 300 ug of a 20-mer mutant IDH1 peptide subcutaneously per dose. The V gene is TRBV18, the J gene TRBJ2-4; D not certain. The origin of this receptor is a man aged 40-49 years with glioma. Some clones in this sample may be carry-over from other donors' samples. The input for sequencing was PBMCs, taken from a glioma patient whose treatment included an IDH1 peptide vaccine. CDR3 sequence (DNA): TGTGCCAGCTCACCTAGTGGGCCCAAGGACATTCAGTACTTC. Protein: CASSPSGPKDIQYF.